What follows describes a single T cell receptor (beta chain). This specimen comes from a study of Ad26.COV2.S vaccination and SARS-CoV-2 variants. The treatment denotes: about 20 received Ad26.COV2.S at low or high dose, single or two shots; about 5 received placebo; per-sample allocation not given. Specimen acquisition occurred on day 63 following the initial vaccine or placebo injection. The V gene's germline CDR1 is SGHDN and CDR2 FVKESK. V was shortened by 0 bases and J by 5 bases, with 18 bases between the two germline ends. This CDR3 is built from 17 residues. Produced via immunoSEQ multiplex PCR; TCRdb's table is partial and in-frame only. The sample has some 410,000 clones, approximately 90% seen once; the top ten hold roughly 1.7%.

J is TRBJ2-3 and V is TRBV14, with D uncertain. This clonotype was obtained from a person aged 18-60 years who received the Ad26.COV2.S COVID-19 vaccine or a placebo. Source: peripheral blood, taken in a trial of Ad26.COV2.S vaccine versus placebo. This chain's CDR3 is CASSQERDPRDQDTQYF. As DNA, the CDR3 is TGTGCCAGCAGCCAAGAGAGAGACCCCAGAGACCAAGATACGCAGTATTTT.